This T cell receptor (beta chain) stems from a study of T cell responses to AZD1222 COVID-19 vaccine. Study-wide points: Repertoire samples came only from after the peak T cell response.

This clone was found once. Its antigen is as yet unknown. Produced via immunoSEQ multiplex PCR; TCRdb's table is partial and in-frame only. The sample contains 150,000 to 200,000 clones, 85% to 90% of which appear only once. This sequence was found in an adult in good health. The source material was peripheral blood, sampled on day 0 of MenACWY control vaccination.

The CDR3 region has the DNA TGTGCCAGCAGCTTCGTCCCCAGCGGGAGGGCCCACAATGAGCAGTTCTTC. Translation gives CASSFVPSGRAHNEQFF. This chain links TRBV7-3 with TRBJ2-1; TRBD2 matches at 10 bases. CDR3 length: 17 amino acids. CDR1 and CDR2 from the germline V gene are SGHTA and FQGTGA. V trimming: 3 bases; J trimming: 5 bases; junction bases outside the gene matches: 10.